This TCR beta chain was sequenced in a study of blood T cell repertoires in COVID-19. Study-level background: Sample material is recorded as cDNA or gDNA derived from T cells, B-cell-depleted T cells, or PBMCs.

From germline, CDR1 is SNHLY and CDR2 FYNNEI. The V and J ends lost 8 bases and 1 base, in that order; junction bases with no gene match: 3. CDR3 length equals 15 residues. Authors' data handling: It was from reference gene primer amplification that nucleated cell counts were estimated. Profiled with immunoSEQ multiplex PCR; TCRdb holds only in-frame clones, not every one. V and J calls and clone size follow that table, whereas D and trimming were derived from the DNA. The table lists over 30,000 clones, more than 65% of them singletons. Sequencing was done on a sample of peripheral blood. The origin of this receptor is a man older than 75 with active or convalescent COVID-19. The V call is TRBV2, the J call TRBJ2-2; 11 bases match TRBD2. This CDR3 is CASGGTSGNTGELFF. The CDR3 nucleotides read TGTGCCAGCGGAGGGACTAGCGGGAACACCGGGGAGCTGTTTTTT.